The rows below give T cell receptor beta chains drawn from one sample of a study of blood T cell repertoires in COVID-19. The table came from immunoSEQ multiplex PCR; TCRdb's copy has only in-frame clones and leaves some out. Here the sample spans about 270,000 clones, approximately 85% being singletons. Sequencing input: peripheral blood. The receptors shown here come from a human donor in a cohort sampled during active COVID-19. Each CDR3 is given with its conserved first and last residue. The D gene is left open where the match is weak. Only some rows state a clone size, as once, few, many or a class for expanded clones.

V	size	J	D	CDR3	DNA
TRBV9	-	TRBJ2-1	TRBD1	CASSVRDSSYNEQFF	TGTGCCAGCAGCGTTCGGGACAGCTCCTACAATGAGCAGTTCTTC
TRBV5-4	-	TRBJ2-5	TRBD2	CASGAGVETQYF	TGTGCCAGCGGGGCGGGAGTGGAGACCCAGTACTTC
TRBV25-1	-	TRBJ2-5	-	CASSRRSGETQYF	TGTGCCAGCAGTAGGCGGAGCGGAGAGACCCAGTACTTC
TRBV18	-	TRBJ1-5	TRBD1	CASSPPGQGRIGNQPQHF	TGTGCCAGCTCACCACCGGGACAGGGGAGAATTGGCAATCAGCCCCAGCATTTT
TRBV18	-	TRBJ1-2	-	CASTAQTYGYTF	TGTGCCAGCACCGCACAGACCTATGGCTACACCTTC
TRBV6-5	few	TRBJ2-5	-	CASSYRSGLETQYF	TGTGCCAGCAGTTACCGGTCAGGTTTGGAGACCCAGTACTTC
TRBV12-3/TRBV12-4	-	TRBJ2-7	TRBD2	CASRLAGHYEQYF	TGTGCCAGCCGACTAGCGGGCCACTACGAGCAGTACTTC
TRBV7-2	-	TRBJ2-3	-	CASSPYGPDTQYF	TGTGCCAGCAGCCCATATGGGCCAGATACGCAGTATTTT
TRBV3-1/TRBV3-2	-	TRBJ1-2	-	CASSPRGSYGYTF	TGTGCCAGCAGCCCCCGGGGGTCCTATGGCTACACCTTC
TRBV5-1	many	TRBJ1-2	-	CASSPLDRMTKPLDGYTF	TGCGCCAGCAGCCCGCTAGACAGGATGACTAAACCCCTCGATGGCTACACCTTC
TRBV7-9	-	TRBJ1-2	-	CASSLDRFNYTF	TGTGCCAGCAGCTTGGACAGATTCAACTACACCTTC
TRBV7-8	-	TRBJ2-3	TRBD1	CASSPLGTGGGTDTQYF	TGTGCCAGCAGCCCGCTGGGAACAGGGGGCGGCACGGATACGCAGTATTTT
TRBV19	few	TRBJ2-7	-	CASSTSPGAYEQYF	TGTGCCAGTAGTACCTCGCCGGGGGCCTACGAGCAGTACTTC